This entry features one T cell receptor (beta chain) sequence. Its antigen is as yet unknown. The data were obtained in a study of a mutant IDH1 vaccine in newly diagnosed glioma. As to time point: week 35, safety follow-up. Vaccination comprised doses that each held 300 ug of mutant IDH1 20-mer peptide, plus topical imiquimod. This CDR3 has 16 residues. Trimming shortened V by 5 bases and J by 2 bases, and 19 bases separated the two germline ends. Germline CDR1 is SGHTA and CDR2 is FQGNSA. Profiling relied on immunoSEQ multiplex PCR, and the TCRdb table lists in-frame clones only, not all of them. Here the sample spans about 72,000 clones, roughly 84% being singletons.

The sequencing here drew on PBMCs, taken from a glioma patient whose treatment included an IDH1 peptide vaccine. This TCR was sampled from a man in his late teens or twenties with glioma. The chain is built from TRBV7-2 and TRBJ2-7; perhaps D is TRBD1 or TRBD2 (6 bases each). Written as DNA, the CDR3 is TGTGCCAGCAGCCAAAGCAGGGGAGGAAGGACCTACGAGCAGTACTTC. Amino acid sequence: CASSQSRGGRTYEQYF.